Detailed here is one T cell receptor beta chain. The table came from immunoSEQ multiplex PCR; TCRdb's copy has only in-frame clones and leaves some out. The table lists over a million clones, about 75% of them singletons. The V and J ends lost 6 bases and 4 bases, in that order; junction bases with no gene match: 4. CDR3 length equals 13 residues. The germline CDR1 and CDR2 sequences are KGHSH and LQKENI. The sample comes from a study of shared clonotypes between healthy human individuals. A CD45RA+ naive subset and a CD45RA-negative memory subset were split from CD4+ cells. Specimen: memory CD4+ T cells sorted from blood. Documented subset: CD45RA-negative fraction. The TCR sequence derives from a man aged 18 to 29 in good health. V and J are TRBV18 and TRBJ2-7; TRBD1 agrees at 9 bases. This chain's CDR3 is CASSTGTGYEQYF. The CDR3 nucleotides are TGTGCCAGCTCTACAGGGACAGGGTACGAGCAGTACTTC.